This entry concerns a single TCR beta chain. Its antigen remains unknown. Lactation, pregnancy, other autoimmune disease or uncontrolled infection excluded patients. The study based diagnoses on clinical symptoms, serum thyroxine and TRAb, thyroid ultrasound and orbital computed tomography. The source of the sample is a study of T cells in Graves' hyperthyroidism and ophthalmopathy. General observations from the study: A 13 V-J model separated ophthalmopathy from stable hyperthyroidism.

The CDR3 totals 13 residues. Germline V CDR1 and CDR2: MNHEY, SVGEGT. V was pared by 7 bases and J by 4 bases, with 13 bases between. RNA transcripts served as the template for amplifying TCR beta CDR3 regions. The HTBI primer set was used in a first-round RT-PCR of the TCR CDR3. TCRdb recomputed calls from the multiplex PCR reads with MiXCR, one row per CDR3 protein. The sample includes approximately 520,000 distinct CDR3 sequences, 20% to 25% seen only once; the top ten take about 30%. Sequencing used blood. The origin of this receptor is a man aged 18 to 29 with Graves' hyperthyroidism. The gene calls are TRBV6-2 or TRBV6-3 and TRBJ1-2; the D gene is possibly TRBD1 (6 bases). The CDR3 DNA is TGTGCCAGCACCGACGGGACATCCTATGGCTACACCTTC. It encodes CASTDGTSYGYTF.